Below are 7 T cell receptor beta chains sequenced from a single sample in a study of metastatic and nonmetastatic thyroid tumors. TCRdb re-called clones via MiXCR from the PCR reads. The table records fewer than 25,000 clones, roughly a fifth of them present only once. Until they underwent thyroid surgery, no patient had received any treatment. Sequences were obtained from blood. These receptors all stem from a female donor with papillary thyroid cancer or a benign thyroid nodule (not recorded which). Some clones in this sample may be carry-over from other donors' samples.

In this sample, this clone turned up many times. This chain uses TRBV5-1 with TRBJ2-3; a weak D match, TRBD1 (6 bases). The CDR3 is 14 residues long. V lost 5 bases to trimming and J lost 1 base, with 11 bases between them. Germline V gene sequence: CDR1 SGHRS, CDR2 YFSETQ. CDR3 sequence: CASSRQEGTDTQYF. As DNA, the CDR3 is TGCGCCAGCAGTAGACAGGAGGGCACAGATACGCAGTATTTT.

Many counts were recorded for this clone. This chain uses TRBV10-3 with TRBJ2-3, with TRBD2 matching 10 bases. Per germline, CDR1 ENHRY and CDR2 SYGVKD. V was clipped by 4 bases and J by 11 bases; unmatched bases: 6. The CDR3 sequence is 13 residues long. CDR3 sequence: CAISVSLAGGQYF. CDR3 nucleotide sequence: TGTGCCATCAGTGTTTCTTTAGCGGGAGGGCAGTATTTT.

In this sample, this clone turned up many times. The gene calls are TRBV6-1 and TRBJ2-1; 7 nucleotides agree with TRBD1. V shed 7 bases, J shed 9 bases, and the junction held 12 bases outside the gene matches. Germline V gene lookup returns CDR1 MNHNS and CDR2 SASEGT. The CDR3 contains 14 residues. The DNA of the CDR3 is TGTGCCAGCAAACCGGGACAGCCCTCGGGTGAGCAGTTCTTC. Amino acids: CASKPGQPSGEQFF.

Many counts were recorded for this clone. This rearrangement joins TRBV5-8 to TRBJ1-1; D uncertain. With 10 bases removed from V and 0 bases from J, the gap between germline ends came to 16 bases. Per germline, CDR1 SGHTS and CDR2 YDEGEE. The CDR3 has 14 residues. The CDR3 loop reads CAGSWGGLNTEAFF. The CDR3 region has the DNA TGTGCCGGGAGCTGGGGAGGGTTGAACACTGAAGCTTTCTTT. Filled out from reference TRBV5-8 and TRBJ1-1, the complete variable domain reads EAGVTQSPTHLIKTRGQQATLRCSPISGHTSVYWYQQALGLGLQFLLWYDEGEERNRGNFPPRFSGRQFPNYSSELNVNALELEDSALYLCAGSWGGLNTEAFFGQGTRLTVV.

V and J are TRBV20-1 and TRBJ1-3; 7 nucleotides align to TRBD1. V lost 4 bases and J lost 0; bases outside the gene matches: 12. This CDR3 contains 17 residues. The germline gives CDR1 DFQATT, CDR2 SNEGSKA (reference sequence). The CDR3 DNA reads TGCAGTGCTATCACCCCACCGGGACAGAACTCTGGAAACACCATATATTTT. This sequence encodes CSAITPPGQNSGNTIYF.

The chain carries TRBV5-1 and TRBJ1-6, with no clear D. The CDR3 is made up of 14 amino acids. Trimming left V 4 bases short and J 7 bases short, with 12 bases between. Looked up from germline, CDR1 is SGHRS and CDR2 is YFSETQ. In nucleotides, the CDR3 is TGCGCCAGCAGCCCAGTATTTGAGAATTCACCCCTCCACTTT. Its translation is CASSPVFENSPLHF.

This clone was seen many times. The V call is TRBV2, the J call TRBJ1-5; 8 bases are shared with TRBD1. Germline CDR1 reads SNHLY; CDR2 reads FYNNEI. The J segment lost 0 bases and the V segment lost 5 bases, leaving 6 bases of the junction unmatched. CDR3 length: 16 residues. The CDR3 DNA reads as TGTGCCAGCAGTAAAGTACAGGGGGATAGCAATCAGCCCCAGCATTTT. Translation gives CASSKVQGDSNQPQHF.